This T cell receptor beta chain came from a study of blood T cell repertoires in COVID-19. Study as a whole: Samples of COVID-19 (acute and convalescent) were obtained from the United States, Italy and Spain. T cells, B-cell-depleted T cells, or PBMCs provided the cDNA or gDNA that served as material.

Original methodology: For nucleated cells, counts were estimated from reference gene primer amplification. Assay: immunoSEQ multiplex PCR; the TCRdb copy retains only in-frame clones and omits some. D and trimming were read from the DNA, whereas the V and J calls and clone size are those reported in that table. The table shows 200,000 to 250,000 clones, with 88% occurring only once. The CDR3 consists of 12 residues. Trimming stripped 4 bases from V and 4 bases from J, with 8 bases between. CDR1 is SGHRS, CDR2 YFSETQ, per germline. This receptor was taken from a man between 18 and 35 years old with active or convalescent COVID-19. The source material was peripheral blood. J is TRBJ1-1 and V is TRBV5-1, with D hard to call. CDR3: CASSDIPTEAFF. The CDR3 DNA follows: TGCGCCAGCAGCGACATACCCACTGAAGCTTTCTTT.